This record looks at one T cell receptor (beta chain) sequence and its context. Its antigen is still unknown. Base qualities are not at hand, and no much larger clone is one base apart. The cohort comprised 670 or so healthy bone marrow donors. Cohort members were all nominally healthy when sampled, although unrecorded immune exposures were likely present. The donor tested CMV seronegative, placing the donor among the 352 seronegative members of the cohort. Every donor gave a peripheral blood sample, and the peripheral blood mononuclear cells from that sample were used for TCR beta sequencing. Genomic DNA was extracted from the blood cell samples with the Qiagen DNeasy Blood Extraction Kit. Library preparation was by the immunoSEQ multiplex PCR assay. For the multiplex PCR, a mixture combining 60 forward primers for TCR Vbeta segments and 13 reverse primers for TCR Jbeta segments was used. A multiplex PCR assay on genomic DNA amplified the CDR3 region of rearranged TCR beta genes. The amplified TCR beta libraries were sequenced on the Illumina HiSeq System as 87-base-pair reads. The original pipeline was this. A later analysis counted about 80 million unique TCR beta chains across the 550 to 700 repertoires, and roughly 10 million of these chains were shared by at least two donors. Raw reads were error-corrected and collapsed into unique sequences by a nearest-neighbor algorithm in which closely related sequences were merged to remove PCR and sequencing errors. Alignment of CDR3 sequences to IMGT reference sequences was used to assign V, D and J gene segments. For a sequence to be retained, at least a six-nucleotide match to both a V gene segment and a J gene segment was required. A rearrangement counted as productive if the CDR3 had no stop codons and remained in frame with V and J, and every other rearrangement counted as non-productive. Following IMGT convention, CDR3 was defined as the stretch from the second conserved V-encoded cysteine up to the conserved J-encoded phenylalanine. In an earlier analysis of approximately 500 of the donors, sequences lacking an unambiguous match to a single V gene segment were excluded. In an earlier analysis of roughly 500 of the donors, V segments were called functional above 56.7% productive rearrangements and were called segregating when the between-donor standard deviation exceeded 5%. To diagnose cytomegalovirus status from the catalog of TCR beta chain sequences, a statistical classification framework was built. In a later analysis, V and J genes were assigned by comparing TCR nucleotide sequences against IMGT/GENE-DB human TR gene sequences. Using the TCRdist pipeline, a later analysis assigned CDR3 sequences along with most-parsimonious VDJ recombination scenarios. A later analysis defined each TCR beta chain by its CDR3 amino acid sequence plus V-gene family, and excluded reads lacking a unique V-gene family. As a way to deal with suspected cross-contamination and a sequencing artifact, a later analysis dropped more than 500 nucleotide sequences that were highly shared and had low generation probability. For each public chain, a later analysis derived a clonal expansion index from normalized ranks of inferred template counts within each repertoire. A later analysis computed generation probabilities with a VDJ recombination model fitted to out-of-frame rearrangements, and checked the results against IGoR. Hypergeometric tests were used in a later analysis to score TCR-TCR, TCR-HLA and TCR-CMV co-occurrence, with a repertoire-size bias correction applied to the TCR pairs. In a later analysis, false discovery rates were estimated by permuting HLA or CMV assignments 20 times. In a later analysis, co-occurring TCRs were grouped with DBSCAN, and TCRdist sequence similarity was added when clustering was performed within HLA-allele-positive subsets. Repertoires with fewer than 30,000 or more than 120,000 public chains, plus five repertoires with anomalous nucleotide sharing, were excluded from co-occurrence clustering. The immuneACCESS repertoire file appears here via TCRdb, limited to in-frame rearrangements. These files lack a portion of the clones; in checked studies, under half of the deficit traces to unresolved V genes, and the cause of the others is not known. V, J and clone size are those of that table, while D and trimming were read from the DNA. For this sample there are 85,000 to 100,000 clones; 70% to 90% appear just once. Roughly 2.3% of the sample lies in the top ten.

The data belong to a study of cytomegalovirus exposure and HLA in healthy donors (dated by TCRdb to about 2017). A note on the overall study: An earlier analysis of 587 of the donors reported over 250 Gb of sequence data and 90 million to 120 million unique TCR beta sequences obtained from some 170 million T cells. An early release that covered about 600 HLA-typed donors contained about 300 gigabases of sequencing data and roughly 84 million unique TCR sequences. Among the roughly 400 genotyped donors, around 79% belonged to the genetic ancestry cluster associated with self-reported Caucasian donors. The study aimed to test whether signatures of past pathogen exposure could be identified by cataloging public T cell receptors. Using immunosequencing, the study profiled T cell repertoires from 500 to 800 subjects and related those repertoires to cytomegalovirus serostatus. Besides the first cohort of 550 to 750 subjects, a separate validation cohort made up of about 120 different subjects was used. To predict cytomegalovirus infection status, the study brought together high-throughput TCR immunosequencing, statistical association of individual TCRs with disease status, and machine learning. A later analysis re-analyzed previously published TCR beta repertoires from approximately 700 donors and added high-resolution HLA genotyping to study TCR occurrence patterns. Rather than using new phenotypic data, the later analysis identified candidate immune exposures from TCR beta sequences and from how often those sequences occurred across donors. To decide whether each TCR beta V gene segment behaved as functional or pseudogenic, an earlier analysis of some 540 of the donors relied on high-throughput TCR beta sequencing. Donor age, sex, ethnicity and CMV serostatus were compiled together with the repertoire data. In a later genetic analysis, genome-wide SNP genotypes for 398 of the 666 donors were used, and that subset was treated as a discovery cohort. All discovery cohort repertoires had been generated on a single sequencing platform. HLA typing included class I and class II loci at four-digit resolution. Typing coverage varied by locus: roughly 629-640 donors for A, B, C, DRB1 and DQB1; roughly 500 for DQA1; about 600 for DPA1; 450 to 480 for DPB1. Several DR-DQ haplotypes were treated as single units for association and clustering because of strong linkage in the cohort. On average, 235,054 unique TCR beta nucleotide sequences were sequenced per donor among 398 genotyped donors of the cohort, with about 19% of those sequences being non-productive.

Between the V and J ends, shortened by 3 bases and 10 bases respectively, the junction contains 13 bases. CDR1 MDHEN and CDR2 SYDVKM are derived from the germline V gene. From cysteine to phenylalanine, the CDR3 is 13 amino acids long. The kept DNA is CDR3 alone, 39 bases in frame from the first base. The research as a whole found: A few of the identified cytomegalovirus-associated TCR beta chains were confirmed in vitro to be specific for cytomegalovirus antigens. According to a later analysis, most CMV-associated TCR beta chains appeared to be HLA-restricted, and the HLA associations seemed to be driven largely by CMV exposure. Because HLA typing was missing for some donors at each locus, association tests included only the typed subset. Compared with the roughly 710-donor mean, donors in an Asian-associated ancestry cluster had fewer N-insertions in productive TCRs, according to a later genetic analysis. A further reported finding was that TCR beta sequences accurately predicted the HLA-A and HLA-B alleles for most subjects in the first cohort. A total of around 150 TCR beta chains were listed by the study as associated with cytomegalovirus. The only immune exposure information available for the cohort was CMV serostatus. In a later genetic analysis, a missense DCLRE1C variant was associated with V-gene and J-gene trimming of TCR beta chains, and the association was replicated in an independent cohort. Broadly in line with IMGT annotations, most TCR beta V segments showed up in productive rearrangements about 87% or about 30% of the time in an earlier analysis of about 500 of the donors. The authors suggested that the approach could potentially be generalized to other disease states and immunological phenotypes. A later analysis found that TCR association rates varied across HLA loci, with DRB1 alleles showing the most associated TCRs and HLA-C alleles the fewest. While some public TCRs were present in many individuals, most TCR sequences turned up only very rarely across donors. A group of highly shared sequence variants was considered likely to be a technical artifact of the sequencing pipeline. Assigning TCR associations to individual alleles was difficult when HLA alleles, especially DR and DQ, strongly co-occurred. A later analysis found that HLA-associated TCR beta chains were more clonally expanded and had lower generation probabilities than equally common non-associated chains. Correlated functional status among segregating V segments might reflect linkage disequilibrium, but an unknown experimental factor could not be ruled out. In a later analysis, some 18,000 TCR beta sequences were associated with specific HLA alleles at a false discovery rate of 0.05. Approximately 18 rarely observed V segments, including chromosome 9 orphons, were excluded from the earlier analysis of several hundred of the donors because counts were too low. Presence/absence analyses assumed roughly uniform sequencing depth across donors, an assumption that may not hold. The 87-base-pair reads could not distinguish some IMGT-functional V segments, including TRBV6-2 and TRBV6-3, so those segments were excluded. The classifier was reported to diagnose cytomegalovirus status with high specificity and sensitivity in both the original cohort and the validation cohort. The cohort was sequenced for TCR beta chains only, and without alpha or paired-chain data the features that could be detected were limited. In a later analysis, several top co-occurrence clusters were reported to appear linked to parvovirus B19, influenza, CMV and Epstein-Barr virus.

The sequence joins TRBV28 to TRBJ2-1, with no D gene named confidently. The receptor was isolated from a man in his late teens or twenties in good health and CMV-seronegative. Specimen: PBMCs. The CDR3 in this case is CASSFRGVDEQFF. The DNA sequence is as follows: TGTGCCAGCAGTTTCAGAGGAGTTGACGAGCAGTTCTTC.